A single sample is the source of the 5 T cell receptor beta chains below, sequenced in a study of CD8+ T cells in alopecia areata. Scientists pooled cutaneous lymph node cells and sorted them on CD4, CD8alpha, NKG2D, NKG2ACE and other markers. Reverse transcription of extracted RNA yielded cDNA, which provided the sequencing template. This table comes from immunoSEQ multiplex PCR, and its TCRdb copy is limited to in-frame clones, with some not included. The data show 200,000 to 300,000 clones, with none appearing a single time. The sequencing input was CD4+ T cells sorted from a lymph node. These receptors all stem from a C3H/HeJ mouse with alopecia areata. Strain MHC haplotype: H2-k.

The sample holds a few counts of this clone. The listed genes are named as in mouse. The CDR3 end lies 4 residues beyond the end of the read and is filled in from the germline J gene. Other DNA sequences in this sample translate to the same CDR3. J is TRBJ2-3 and V is TRBV1; the D gene could be TRBD1 or TRBD2 (6 bases each). The CDR3 runs to 14 residues. Germline values: CDR1 NSQYPW, CDR2 LRSPGD (reference sequence). V shed 1 base and J shed 1 base, with 6 bases lying between them. CDR3 bases read: TGCACCTGCAGTGCAGGGGGGCGTGCAGAA. Its translation is CTCSAGGRAE. The complete CDR3 reads CTCSAGGRAETLYF.

With respect to this clone: Each gene name is a mouse one. The sequenced fragment ends 4 residues before the CDR3 boundary, so the rest is inferred from the germline J gene. The rearrangement uses TRBV13-3 and TRBJ2-3, with 9 nucleotides matching TRBD2. With 0 bases clipped from V and 2 bases from J, the junction kept 1 base outside the gene matches. The CDR3 is made up of 15 amino acids. Per the germline V gene, CDR1 is NNHDY and CDR2 is SYVADS. CDR3 DNA, as far as it was read: TGTGCCAGCAGTGATGACTGGGGGGATGCAGAA. Its translation is CASSDDWGDAE. The entire CDR3 sequence reads CASSDDWGDAETLYF.

In the case of this clone: Gene and germline names: mouse. The missing CDR3 end, 4 residues past where the read stops, is filled in from the germline J gene. The genes are TRBV19 and TRBJ1-1, with D possibly being TRBD1 (5 bases). Germline V gene lookup returns CDR1 FNHDT and CDR2 SITEND (reference sequence). The CDR3 is made up of 13 amino acids. The CDR3 bases that were read are TGTGCCAGCAGTAAGGGCAGGGCGACA. It translates to CASSKGRAT. Given in full, the CDR3 is CASSKGRATEVFF.

Turning to this clone: The genes and germline here are from mouse. The read stops 4 residues short of the end of the CDR3; the missing end is completed from the germline J gene. This chain uses TRBV13-2 with TRBJ1-2, with 10 bases lining up with TRBD1. The CDR3 sequence is 14 residues long. The germline CDR1 and CDR2 sequences are NNHNN and SYGAGS (reference sequence). This CDR3 is CASGGRDRGSDYTF. The CDR3 bases that were read are TGTGCCAGCGGTGGCCGGGACAGGGGATCC.

This clone was seen ten or more times. Gene names refer to mouse genes. The read gets to within 4 residues of the CDR3 end, and the germline J gene fills in the rest. Other DNA sequences from this sample encode an identical CDR3 as well. This rearrangement joins TRBV1 to TRBJ2-1; D is ambiguous. The CDR3 length is 13 residues. Trimming removed 3 bases at V and 1 base at J, with 4 bases between. Germline values: CDR1 NSQYPW, CDR2 LRSPGD (reference sequence). CDR3 DNA (partial): TGCACCTGCAGTGCTGGGAACTATGCT. Encoded protein: CTCSAGNYA. The whole CDR3 sequence reads CTCSAGNYAEQFF.